In this sample, the clone carrying this TCR beta chain turned up a few times. Its antigen remains unknown. The data derive from a study of CD8+ T cells in alopecia areata. The germline gives CDR1 LNHNV, CDR2 YYDKDF (reference sequence). The CDR3 totals 13 residues. Trimming took off 1 base at V and 4 bases at J, with 7 bases between the two ends. Study-wide points: In lesional scalp, particularly from alopecia totalis/universalis, clonality was higher than in normal scalp.

Extraction and reverse transcription of RNA yielded cDNA as the sequencing template. Only in-frame clones appear in the TCRdb table, and some are missing; sequencing was by immunoSEQ multiplex PCR. The sample records roughly 60,000 clones, about 44% being singletons. This chain joins TRBV15 and TRBJ2-5; D gene uncertain. The sequenced sample consisted of NKG2D-low CD8+ T cells sorted from blood. This sequence was found in a human donor with alopecia areata. The CDR3 region is CATSRGRGETQYF. CDR3 sequence (DNA): TGTGCCACCAGCAGAGGTCGAGGAGAGACCCAGTACTTC.